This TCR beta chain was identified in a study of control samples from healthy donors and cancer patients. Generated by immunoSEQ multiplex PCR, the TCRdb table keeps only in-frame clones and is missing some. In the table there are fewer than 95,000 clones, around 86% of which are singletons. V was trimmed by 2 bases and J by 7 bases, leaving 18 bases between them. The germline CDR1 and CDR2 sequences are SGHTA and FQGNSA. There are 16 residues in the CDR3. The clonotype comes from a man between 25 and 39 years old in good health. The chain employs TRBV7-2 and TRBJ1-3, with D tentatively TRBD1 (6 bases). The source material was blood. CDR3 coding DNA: TGTGCCAGCAGCTTAAGCTCTACAGGGCGGGTCAACACCATATATTTT. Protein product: CASSLSSTGRVNTIYF.